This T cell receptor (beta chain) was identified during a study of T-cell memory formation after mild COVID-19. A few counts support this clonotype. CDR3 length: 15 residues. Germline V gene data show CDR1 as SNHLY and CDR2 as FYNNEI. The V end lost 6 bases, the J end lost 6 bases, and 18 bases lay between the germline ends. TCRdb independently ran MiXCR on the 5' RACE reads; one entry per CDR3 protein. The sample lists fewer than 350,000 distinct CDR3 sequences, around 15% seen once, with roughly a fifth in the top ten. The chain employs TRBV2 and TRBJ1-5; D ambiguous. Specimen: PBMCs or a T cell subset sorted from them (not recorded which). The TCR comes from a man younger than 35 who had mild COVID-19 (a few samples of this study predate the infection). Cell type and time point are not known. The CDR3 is CASSDGSTAGQPQHF. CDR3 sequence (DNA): TGTGCCAGCAGCGATGGGTCGACCGCGGGTCAGCCCCAGCATTTT.